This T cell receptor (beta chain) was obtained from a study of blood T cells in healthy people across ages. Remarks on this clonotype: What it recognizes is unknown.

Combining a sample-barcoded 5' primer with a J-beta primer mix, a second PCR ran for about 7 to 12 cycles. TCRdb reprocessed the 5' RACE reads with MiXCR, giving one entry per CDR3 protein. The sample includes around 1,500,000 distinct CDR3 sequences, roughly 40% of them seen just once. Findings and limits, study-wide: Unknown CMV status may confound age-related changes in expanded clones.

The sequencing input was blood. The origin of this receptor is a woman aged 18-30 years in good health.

The CDR3 DNA follows: TGCAGTGCTAGAGATCTCCCCAGGAGCCGTGAAGCTTTCTTT. Residues: CSARDLPRSREAFF. The chain combines TRBV20-1 with TRBJ1-1; D remains unclear. CDR1 and CDR2 from the germline V gene are DFQATT and SNEGSKA (reference sequence). The length of the CDR3 is 14 residues. V lost 0 bases, J lost 7 bases, and 15 bases lay in between.